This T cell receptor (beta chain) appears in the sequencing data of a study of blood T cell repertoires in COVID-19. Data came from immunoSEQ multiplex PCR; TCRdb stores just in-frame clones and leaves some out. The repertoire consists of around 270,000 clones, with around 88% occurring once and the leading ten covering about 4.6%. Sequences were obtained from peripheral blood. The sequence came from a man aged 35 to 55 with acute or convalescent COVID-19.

The CDR3 nucleotides are TGTGCCAGCAGCCCCAGGGACAGGGGGAACACTGAAGCTTTCTTT. Translation: CASSPRDRGNTEAFF. The V and J genes are TRBV3-1 (or the pseudogene TRBV3-2) and TRBJ1-1; 10 bases are a match to TRBD1. This CDR3 is built from 15 residues. The V gene end was trimmed by 4 bases and the J gene end by 1 base; junction bases not matched to a gene: 3. Germline V gene lookup returns CDR1 LGHDT and CDR2 YNNKEL (reference sequence).